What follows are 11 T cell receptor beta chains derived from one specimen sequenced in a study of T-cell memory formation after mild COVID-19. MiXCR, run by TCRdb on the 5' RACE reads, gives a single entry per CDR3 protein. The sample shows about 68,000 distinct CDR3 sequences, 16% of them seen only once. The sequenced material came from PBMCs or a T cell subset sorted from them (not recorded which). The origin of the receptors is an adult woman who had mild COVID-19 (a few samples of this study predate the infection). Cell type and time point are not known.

This CDR3 is CSGTGTSGSYEQYF. CDR3 coding DNA: TGCAGCGGAACCGGGACTAGCGGCTCCTACGAGCAGTACTTC. The chain uses TRBV29-1 and TRBJ2-7, with 11 nucleotides matching TRBD2. Unmatched junction bases numbered 5, after V lost 7 bases and J lost 0 bases. Looked up from germline, CDR1 is SQVTM and CDR2 is ANQGSEA. CDR3 length equals 14 residues.

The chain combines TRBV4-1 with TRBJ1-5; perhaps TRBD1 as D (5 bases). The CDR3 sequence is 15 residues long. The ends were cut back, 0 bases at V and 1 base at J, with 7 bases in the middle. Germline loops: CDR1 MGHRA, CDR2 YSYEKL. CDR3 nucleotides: TGCGCCAGCAGCCAAGATCGGGGGAGCAATCAGCCCCAGCATTTT. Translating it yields CASSQDRGSNQPQHF.

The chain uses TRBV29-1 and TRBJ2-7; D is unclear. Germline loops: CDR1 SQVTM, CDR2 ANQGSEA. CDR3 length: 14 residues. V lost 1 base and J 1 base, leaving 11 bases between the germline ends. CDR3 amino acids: CSVEGALPSYEQYF. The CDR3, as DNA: TGCAGCGTTGAAGGGGCCCTCCCTTCCTACGAGCAGTACTTC.

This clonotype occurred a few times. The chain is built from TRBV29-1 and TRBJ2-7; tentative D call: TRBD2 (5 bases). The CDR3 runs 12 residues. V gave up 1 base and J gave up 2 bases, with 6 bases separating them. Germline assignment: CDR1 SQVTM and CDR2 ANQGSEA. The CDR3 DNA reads TGCAGCGTTGAAGTCGGGGCCTACGAGCAGTACTTC. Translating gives CSVEVGAYEQYF.

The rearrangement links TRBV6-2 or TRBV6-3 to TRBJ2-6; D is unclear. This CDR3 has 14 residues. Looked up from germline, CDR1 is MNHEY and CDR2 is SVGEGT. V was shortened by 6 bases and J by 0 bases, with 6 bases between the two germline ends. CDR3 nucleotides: TGTGCCAGCAGCGAGAGCTCTGGGGCCAACGTCCTGACTTTC. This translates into CASSESSGANVLTF.

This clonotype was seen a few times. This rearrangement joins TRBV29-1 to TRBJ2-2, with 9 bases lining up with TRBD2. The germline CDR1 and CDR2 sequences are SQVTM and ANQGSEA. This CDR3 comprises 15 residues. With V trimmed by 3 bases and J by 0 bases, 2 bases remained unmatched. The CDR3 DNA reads TGCAGCGTTGAGGTAGCGGGAGCGAACACCGGGGAGCTGTTTTTT. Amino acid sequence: CSVEVAGANTGELFF.

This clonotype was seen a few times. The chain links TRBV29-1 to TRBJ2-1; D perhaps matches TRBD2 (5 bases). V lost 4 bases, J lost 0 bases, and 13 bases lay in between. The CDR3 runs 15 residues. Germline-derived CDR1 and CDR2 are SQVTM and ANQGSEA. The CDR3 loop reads CSVGNMRVSYNEQFF. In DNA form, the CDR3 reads TGCAGCGTTGGAAATATGAGGGTCTCCTACAATGAGCAGTTCTTC.

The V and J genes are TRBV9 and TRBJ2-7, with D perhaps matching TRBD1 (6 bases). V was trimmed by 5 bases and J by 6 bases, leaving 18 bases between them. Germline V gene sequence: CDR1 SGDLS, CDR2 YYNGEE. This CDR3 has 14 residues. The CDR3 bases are TGTGCCAGCAGTCCAGGGGCAGGGACGGGCGAGCAGTACTTC. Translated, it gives CASSPGAGTGEQYF.

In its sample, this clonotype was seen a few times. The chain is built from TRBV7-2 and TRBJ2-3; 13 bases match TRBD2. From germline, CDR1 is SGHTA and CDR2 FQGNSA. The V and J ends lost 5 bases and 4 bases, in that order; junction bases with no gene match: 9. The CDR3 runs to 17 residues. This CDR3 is CASSLGLAGVSADTQYF. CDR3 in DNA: TGTGCCAGCAGCCTAGGACTAGCGGGAGTTTCGGCAGATACGCAGTATTTT.

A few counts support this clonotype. In DNA form, the CDR3 reads TGTGCCAGCAGCTCCTGGGTCCTTAGCGGTGGTACGAACACCGGGGAGCTGTTTTTT. Translated: CASSSWVLSGGTNTGELFF. The V gene is TRBV7-2, the J gene TRBJ2-2; perhaps TRBD2 as D (6 bases). Germline CDR1 is SGHTA and CDR2 is FQGNSA. This CDR3 comprises 19 residues. V was clipped by 4 bases and J by 0 bases, with 21 bases between them.

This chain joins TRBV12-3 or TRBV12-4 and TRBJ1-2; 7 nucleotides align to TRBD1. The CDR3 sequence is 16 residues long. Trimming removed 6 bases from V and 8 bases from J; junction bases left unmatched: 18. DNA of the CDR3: TGTGCCAGCAGCCAGACAGGGCCCCTGAGGGTGCGGGGCTACACCTTC. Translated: CASSQTGPLRVRGYTF.